The present T cell receptor (beta chain) was sequenced within a study of cytomegalovirus exposure and HLA in healthy donors. This clone was detected only once. The PCR had 60 Vbeta and 13 Jbeta primers. Clones were read by immunoSEQ multiplex PCR, and TCRdb kept only the in-frame ones, dropping some. The profile shows about 120,000 clones, roughly three quarters of them singletons. J was trimmed by 5 bases and V by 3 bases; bases with no gene match: 8. The germline V gene encodes CDR1 SGHRS and CDR2 YFSETQ. The CDR3 extends over 17 amino acids. The material sequenced was PBMCs. The rearrangement links TRBV5-1 to TRBJ2-3, with 14 bases matching TRBD2. This clonotype was sampled from a young woman in good health and CMV-seropositive. CDR3: CASSSGTSGRSGDTQYF. The CDR3 DNA is TGCGCCAGCAGCTCTGGGACTAGCGGGAGAAGTGGAGATACGCAGTATTTT.